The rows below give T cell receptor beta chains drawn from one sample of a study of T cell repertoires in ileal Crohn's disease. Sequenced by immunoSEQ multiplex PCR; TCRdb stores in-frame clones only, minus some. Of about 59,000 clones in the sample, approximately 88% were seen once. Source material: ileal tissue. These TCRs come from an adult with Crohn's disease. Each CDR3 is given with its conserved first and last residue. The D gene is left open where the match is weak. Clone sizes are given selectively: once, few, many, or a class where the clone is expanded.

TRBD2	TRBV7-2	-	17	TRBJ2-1	TGTGCCAGCAGCTTAAGAATAGCGGGTAGCTCCTACAATGAGCAGTTCTTC	CASSLRIAGSSYNEQFF
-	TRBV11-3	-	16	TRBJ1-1	TGTGCCAGCAGCTTAGTTGGATACGGGAAGGGTAGTGAAGCTTTCTTT	CASSLVGYGKGSEAFF
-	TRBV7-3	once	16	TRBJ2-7	TGTGCCAGCAGCGCCTGGACTGCCATCCACTCCTACGAGCAGTACTTC	CASSAWTAIHSYEQYF
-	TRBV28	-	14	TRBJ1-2	TGTGCCAGCAGTTTAGGAGGGGTTGCCACTGGCTACACCTTC	CASSLGGVATGYTF
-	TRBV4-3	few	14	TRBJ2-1	TGCGCCAGCAGCCAAGAAACTAGTGGGAATGAGCAGTTCTTC	CASSQETSGNEQFF
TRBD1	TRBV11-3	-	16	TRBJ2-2	TGTGCCAGCAGCCTCCGAACAGGGGGCGCTTCCGGGGAGCTGTTTTTT	CASSLRTGGASGELFF
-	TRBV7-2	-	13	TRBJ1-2	TGTGCCAGCAGCGAGGGAGGGCTCTATGGCTACACCTTC	CASSEGGLYGYTF
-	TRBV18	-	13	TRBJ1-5	TGTGCCAGCTCACTAGACAGGAATCAGCCCCAGCATTTT	CASSLDRNQPQHF
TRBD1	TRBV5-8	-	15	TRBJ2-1	TGTGCCAGCAGCGCAACAGGGGGCTTCTACAATGAGCAGTTCTTC	CASSATGGFYNEQFF
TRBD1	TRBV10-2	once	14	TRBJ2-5	TGCGCCAGCAGGGGGACAGGGGGACAAGAGACCCAGTACTTC	CASRGTGGQETQYF
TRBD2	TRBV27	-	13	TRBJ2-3	TGTGCCAGGGGACTAGCCAGCACAGATACGCAGTATTTT	CARGLASTDTQYF
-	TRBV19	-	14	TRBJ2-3	TGTGCCAGTAGGTCGCAGGGAAGGACAGATACGCAGTATTTT	CASRSQGRTDTQYF
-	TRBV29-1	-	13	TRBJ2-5	TGCAGCGTTGAACGGGGGGCGGGATGGGACCAGTACTTC	CSVERGAGWDQYF
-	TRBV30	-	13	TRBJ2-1	TGTGCCTGGACAGGGATTGCTAATTTTGAGCAGTTCTTC	CAWTGIANFEQFF
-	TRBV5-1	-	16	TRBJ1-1	TGCGCCAGCAGCTCCGTCTATTCGGGAACTAACACTGAAGCTTTCTTT	CASSSVYSGTNTEAFF
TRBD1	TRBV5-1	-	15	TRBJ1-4	TGCGCCAGCAGCTCACCCGGGACAGGAAATGAAAAACTGTTTTTT	CASSSPGTGNEKLFF
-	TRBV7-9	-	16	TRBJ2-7	TGTGCCAGCAGCCAAGACTTGGCTTTTCTCCCCCTCGAGCAGTACTTC	CASSQDLAFLPLEQYF
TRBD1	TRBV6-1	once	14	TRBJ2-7	TGTGCCAGCAGGAGACAGGGGGCCTTATACGAGCAGTACTTC	CASRRQGALYEQYF
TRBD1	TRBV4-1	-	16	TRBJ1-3	TGCGCCAGCAGCCAGCGACAGGGGATCTCTGGAAACACCATATATTTT	CASSQRQGISGNTIYF
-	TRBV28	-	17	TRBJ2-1	TGTGCCAGCAGTTTAACGCAGGGGCTAACACACTACAATGAGCAGTTCTTC	CASSLTQGLTHYNEQFF
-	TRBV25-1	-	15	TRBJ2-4	TGTGCCAGCAGTGAGTCGGCGACAGTCAAGAACATTCAGTACTTC	CASSESATVKNIQYF
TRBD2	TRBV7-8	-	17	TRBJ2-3	TGTGCCAGCAGCCCATATGAGCAGCGGGAGTACACAGATACGCAGTATTTT	CASSPYEQREYTDTQYF
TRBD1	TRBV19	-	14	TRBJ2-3	TGTGCCAGTAGGGACAGGGGGAAGGCAGATACGCAGTATTTT	CASRDRGKADTQYF
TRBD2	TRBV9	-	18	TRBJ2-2	TGTGCCAGCAGCGTAGCTGGGCTAGCGGGAGTTGACACCGGGGAGCTGTTTTTT	CASSVAGLAGVDTGELFF
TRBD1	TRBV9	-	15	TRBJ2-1	TGTGCCAGCAGCGCCGGGACAGGGGGCTACAATGAGCAGTTCTTC	CASSAGTGGYNEQFF